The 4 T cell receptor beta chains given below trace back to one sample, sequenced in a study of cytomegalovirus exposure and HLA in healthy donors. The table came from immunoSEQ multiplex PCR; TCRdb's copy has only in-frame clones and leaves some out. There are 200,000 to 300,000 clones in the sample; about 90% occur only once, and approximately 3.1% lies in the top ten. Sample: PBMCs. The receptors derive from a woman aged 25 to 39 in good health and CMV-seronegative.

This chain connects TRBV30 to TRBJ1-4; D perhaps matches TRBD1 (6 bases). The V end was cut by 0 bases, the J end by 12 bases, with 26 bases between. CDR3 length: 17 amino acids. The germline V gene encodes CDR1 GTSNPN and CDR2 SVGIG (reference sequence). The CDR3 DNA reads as TGTGCCTGGAGTGTATTAGGACAGTCGTCGTCCTTGTCCCAACTGTTTTTT. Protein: CAWSVLGQSSSLSQLFF.

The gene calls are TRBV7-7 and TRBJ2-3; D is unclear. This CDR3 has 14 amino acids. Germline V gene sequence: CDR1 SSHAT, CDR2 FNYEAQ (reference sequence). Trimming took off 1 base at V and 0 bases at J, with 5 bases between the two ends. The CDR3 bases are TGTGCCAGCAGCTTAGACGGGAGCACAGATACGCAGTATTTT. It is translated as CASSLDGSTDTQYF.

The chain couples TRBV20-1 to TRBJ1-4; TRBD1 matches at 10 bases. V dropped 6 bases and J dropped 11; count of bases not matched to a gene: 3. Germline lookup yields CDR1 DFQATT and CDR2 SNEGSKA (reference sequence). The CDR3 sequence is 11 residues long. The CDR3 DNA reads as TGCAGTGCGGGACAGGGGCTTAAACTGTTTTTT. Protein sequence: CSAGQGLKLFF.

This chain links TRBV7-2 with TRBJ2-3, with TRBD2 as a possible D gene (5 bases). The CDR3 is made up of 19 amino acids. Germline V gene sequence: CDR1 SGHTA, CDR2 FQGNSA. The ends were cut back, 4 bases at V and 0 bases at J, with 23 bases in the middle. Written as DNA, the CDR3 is TGTGCCAGCAGCTCCCGGGGAGCGGTCGGAAGTATGAGCACAGATACGCAGTATTTT. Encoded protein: CASSSRGAVGSMSTDTQYF.